This entry is about one T cell receptor beta chain. The antigen it binds to is not known. The record has no base qualities; no much larger clone is one base away. The donors were healthy, HIV-negative adults who had no recently reported acute infections or vaccinations. Every donor was a Caucasian adult residing in Nashville, Tennessee, USA. Magnetic negative selection was used to enrich CD4+ T cells, after which naive cells were positively selected on CD45RA and the negative fraction became the memory subset. Blood was obtained by leukapheresis, after which PBMCs were separated by Ficoll-Histopaque density gradient centrifugation and cryopreserved in liquid nitrogen vapor phase. Purity and quantity of every magnetically sorted T cell population were checked by analytical flow cytometry. From each sorted fraction, genomic DNA was isolated and quantified by UV absorbance on a Nanodrop 2000c. The CDR1 and CDR2 encoded by the germline V gene are SGDLS and YYNGEE. From the cysteine through the phenylalanine, the CDR3 covers 14 amino acids. Solely the CDR3 DNA is kept, with 42 bases framed from the first base. V and J are truncated by 2 bases and 3 bases respectively, leaving an intervening sequence of 10 bases.

This record belongs to a study of shared clonotypes between healthy human individuals (dated by TCRdb to 2018 to 2021). For context, the study as a whole: The cohort comprised a couple of women and a few men aged 18 to 49 years. For each donor, CD4 naive and CD4 memory were each given three plates, CD8 naive was given two plates, and CD8 memory was given one plate. Blood TCR repertoires of about five healthy adults were deeply sequenced to estimate repertoire size and the extent of clonotype sharing between individuals. Different laboratories and diverse techniques were used to prepare libraries and sequence TCR repertoires, to increase sequencing depth and limit assay-specific biases. Each donor's leukapheresis produced roughly between roughly 0.85 and 10 billion PBMCs.

Study-wide findings and limitations: Pairwise subsampling indicated that sequencing depth was expected to affect the degree of clonotype sharing among donors. Sampling was restricted to blood, and TCR repertoires in tissues likely differ from the TCR repertoires found in blood. Naive subsets generally had larger estimated clonotype richness than memory subsets did. Rarefaction of sorted-subset datasets indicated incomplete sequencing despite the large sequencing depth. Across four donors, roughly 5% of naive CD4, 3% to 4% of naive CD8, roughly 2.2% of memory CD4, and over 0.35% of memory CD8 clonotypes were shared. Clonotypes shared by all four sorted-subset donors showed higher generation probabilities than non-shared clonotypes. Because the study included a small number of donors, the genetic and exposure-history diversity represented was limited.

Using the deep immunoSEQ assay, TCR CDR3 regions were amplified from genomic DNA by multiplex PCR. Extracted genomic DNA from each cell subset was distributed evenly across all wells of several immunoSEQ 96-well plates, and each plate was treated as a replicate. For sorted subsets, about 210 ng of genomic DNA, equivalent to some 30,000 T cell genomes, went into each replicate PCR. Purified libraries were measured with a Qubit 3.0 fluorometer, size-checked on a Bioanalyzer 2100, and measured again with the KAPA Library Quantification kit. Each immunoSEQ 96-well plate was sequenced on its own single-read 150-cycle Illumina NextSeq 550 flow cell. Per the original workflow: The immunoSEQ output contained only junctional sequences without quality scores, so filtering could not match that applied to full-length reads. Sequences were annotated with PyIR, a Python wrapper for IgBLAST v1.9, using IMGT germline references to assign V/J genes and CDR3. Any read was removed if the V/J assignment was weak (E-value above 1e-6), the CDR3 was missing, or the read contained stop codons, out-of-frame junctions, or ambiguous translated residues. V3J clonotypes were defined as sequences sharing the same inferred V gene, J gene, and CDR3 amino acid sequence. Percentage overlap between repertoires was calculated by dividing the number of shared unique clonotypes by the size of the smaller repertoire. Richness of each repertoire was evaluated using RTK rarefaction, the Chao1 estimator, and Recon v2.1 estimates of unobserved clonotypes. Generation probabilities were computed with OLGA for all TCRbeta clonotypes obtained by the gDNA method from four donors. The table was pulled from immuneACCESS by TCRdb, which kept in-frame rearrangements only. Such tables lose some clones; where checked, under half of the loss comes from unresolved V genes, and the rest has no known cause. V, J and clone size reflect that table, while D and trimming were determined from the DNA. Recorded for this sample are more than 2 million clones; around 95% of them occurred a single time. The ten top clones hold 0.1% to 0.15% of the sample.

This clonotype was obtained from a man between 18 and 35 years old in good health. The specimen was naive CD4+ T cells sorted from blood. The sample's cell subset or site label, in plain terms: CD45RA+ positively selected. The rearranged chain carries TRBV9 and TRBJ2-3; the D match is possibly TRBD1 or TRBD2, with 5 bases aligned in each. The DNA sequence follows: TGTGCCAGCAGCGTTATGGGGGAAACAGATACGCAGTATTTT. The translation is CASSVMGETDTQYF.